The next 10 T cell receptor beta chains were all read from a single sample in a study of blood T cell repertoires in COVID-19. Generated by immunoSEQ multiplex PCR, the TCRdb table keeps only in-frame clones and is missing some. The repertoire holds 120,000 to 150,000 clones, with approximately 88% as singletons. The sequencing input was peripheral blood. The source of these receptors is a human donor in a cohort sampled during active COVID-19.

This clone showed up just a few times. V and J are TRBV6-5 and TRBJ1-2, with 9 bases lining up with TRBD1. This CDR3 is 15 amino acids long. Germline-derived CDR1 and CDR2 are MNHEY and SVGAGI. With 6 bases clipped from V and 4 bases from J, the junction kept 9 bases outside the gene matches. The DNA of the CDR3 is TGTGCCAGCAGGTCTACAGGGGGCGCCGGCTATGGCTACACCTTC. Its protein is CASRSTGGAGYGYTF.

V is TRBV3-1 (or the pseudogene TRBV3-2) and J is TRBJ2-4, with unresolved D. The germline V gene encodes CDR1 LGHDT and CDR2 YNNKEL (reference sequence). The CDR3 spans 15 residues. V shed 0 bases and J shed 5 bases, with 11 bases lying between them. The CDR3 region has the DNA TGTGCCAGCAGCCAAGATCTGGGCACAGAAAACATTCAGTACTTC. Protein: CASSQDLGTENIQYF.

The rearrangement joins TRBV2 to TRBJ2-5; D might be TRBD2 (5 bases). Trimming took off 8 bases at V and 1 base at J, with 11 bases between the two ends. The germline CDR1 and CDR2 sequences are SNHLY and FYNNEI. The CDR3 has 13 residues. CDR3 in DNA: TGTGCCAGCGAGCCGGGATTCCAAGAGACCCAGTACTTC. Residues: CASEPGFQETQYF. Full variable domain (remainder filled in from reference TRBV2 and TRBJ2-5): EPEVTQTPSHQVTQMGQEVILRCVPISNHLYFYWYRQILGQKVEFLVSFYNNEISEKSEIFDDQFSVERPDGSNFTLKIRSTKLEDSAMYFCASEPGFQETQYFGPGTRLLVL.

This clone was counted many times. The chain is built from TRBV27 and TRBJ1-2, with D tentatively TRBD1 (6 bases). Germline V gene data show CDR1 as MNHEY and CDR2 as SMNVEV (reference sequence). The V gene lost 5 bases and the J gene lost 12 bases, with 25 bases spanning the gap. The CDR3 consists of 15 residues. The CDR3 protein is CASSTSEGRQRGNTF. For the CDR3, the DNA is TGTGCCAGCAGTACCTCCGAGGGACGACAAAGGGGGAACACCTTC.

In its sample, this clone was seen a few times. This chain joins TRBV21-1 and TRBJ1-1; TRBD1, as called in the table, went unchecked against the DNA. TRBV21-1 is an annotated pseudogene. The CDR3 extends over 16 amino acids. CDR3 nucleotide sequence: TGTGCCAGCAGCAAAGTGTCTCGACAGTTGAACACTGAAGCTTTCTTT. Residues: CASSKVSRQLNTEAFF.

This chain links TRBV2 with TRBJ2-5, with 8 nucleotides matching TRBD1. Germline V gene sequence: CDR1 SNHLY, CDR2 FYNNEI. The CDR3 has 13 amino acids. V lost 11 bases to trimming and J lost 8 bases; unmatched junction nucleotides: 13. This chain's CDR3 is CASGDGTGLTQYF. CDR3 DNA: TGTGCCTCTGGGGATGGGACAGGTTTAACCCAGTACTTC.

V is TRBV10-2 and J is TRBJ1-2, with D uncertain. This CDR3 contains 17 residues. V lost 0 bases to trimming and J lost 6 bases, with 20 bases between them. Germline V gene lookup returns CDR1 WSHSY and CDR2 SAAADI. In nucleotides, the CDR3 is TGCGCCAGCAGTGAGTCCCTTTCCGGGAGAGGGATAAATGGCTACACCTTC. It encodes CASSESLSGRGINGYTF.

The V and J genes are TRBV5-6 and TRBJ1-1, with 8 nucleotides matching TRBD1. Trimming cost V 4 bases and J 0 bases; bases outside gene matches: 2. The CDR3 covers 14 residues. Per the germline V gene, CDR1 is SGHDT and CDR2 is YYEEEE. CDR3 loop: CASSPGQVNTEAFF. CDR3 DNA sequence: TGTGCCAGCAGCCCGGGACAGGTGAACACTGAAGCTTTCTTT.

The chain employs TRBV28 and TRBJ1-4; D gene uncertain. Looked up from germline, CDR1 is MDHEN and CDR2 is SYDVKM. The V end was cut by 4 bases, the J end by 7 bases, with 22 bases between. The CDR3 runs to 17 residues. The CDR3 spells CASSSFEGQTLGEKLFF. The CDR3 DNA follows: TGTGCCAGCAGTTCCTTTGAAGGCCAGACATTAGGTGAAAAACTGTTTTTT.

The chain uses TRBV5-4 and TRBJ2-7; TRBD2 matches 8 bases. Germline CDR1 reads SGHNT; CDR2 reads YYREEE (reference sequence). The CDR3 runs 17 residues. V lost 0 bases and J lost 0; bases outside the gene matches: 8. DNA for the CDR3: TGTGCCAGCAGCTTGGCGGGACGAGCGGGGGACTCCTACGAGCAGTACTTC. This translates into CASSLAGRAGDSYEQYF.